The present entry profiles one T cell receptor beta chain with its context. Its specificity is not known. The entry originates in a study of T cell responses to AZD1222 COVID-19 vaccine. Libraries were prepared by immunoSEQ multiplex PCR; TCRdb keeps only in-frame clonotypes and omits some of them. The sample has roughly 160,000 clones; around 90% are singletons. Study-wide results and caveats: Two AZD1222 doses significantly raised spike-specific TCR breadth and depth over controls. Baseline serostatus was positive in only a handful of AZD1222 recipients. Every sample of the repertoires postdated the peak T cell response. Vaccine-related CD4 TCRs covered spike, predominating at 160-218 and 743-854.

Germline V gene sequence: CDR1 SGHTA, CDR2 FQGNSA. CDR3 size: 15 residues. Trimming cost V 3 bases and J 2 bases, with 14 bases left between them. Sequencing used peripheral blood, obtained on day 0 of AZD1222 vaccination. This TCR was recovered from an adult in good health. The chain links TRBV7-2 to TRBJ2-7; TRBD2 is a possible D gene (6 bases). The CDR3 coding sequence is TGTGCCAGCAGCTTTTACGGAGGGCCGACCTACGAGCAGTACTTC. This translates into CASSFYGGPTYEQYF.